This T cell receptor (beta chain) derives from a study of T cell responses to AZD1222 COVID-19 vaccine. Findings and limits, study-wide: No day 14 peak samples; only post-peak repertoires were characterized. The donors showed a predominance of white British ancestry and of females, with possible underestimation of clonal diversity. Spike-specific TCR breadth and depth both grew after two AZD1222 doses.

A note on this clone: What it binds is not known.

TCRdb's table, derived via immunoSEQ multiplex PCR, lists solely in-frame clones and lacks some. This table has 80,000 to 95,000 clones, around 73% appearing once. The V and J ends lost 6 bases and 2 bases, in that order; junction bases with no gene match: 7. This CDR3 spans 15 amino acids. Germline V gene lookup returns CDR1 MDHEN and CDR2 SYDVKM. This receptor was identified in an adult in good health. The chain combines TRBV28 with TRBJ1-5; TRBD1 agrees at 7 bases. The sample in question was peripheral blood, obtained on day 0 of AZD1222 vaccination. Here the CDR3 reads CASSSLGQGNQPQHF. In DNA form, the CDR3 reads TGTGCCAGCAGCTCCTTAGGACAGGGCAATCAGCCCCAGCATTTT.